The present T cell receptor beta chain was sequenced within a study of chemoradiotherapy in HPV16-positive cancers. The repertoire was sequenced with immunoSEQ multiplex PCR; TCRdb's copy has only in-frame clones and lacks some. The sample has about 3,500 clones; around 94% are singletons. Trimming removed 3 bases from V and 6 bases from J, with 18 bases in between. The CDR3 totals 15 residues. Looked up from germline, CDR1 is MNHEY and CDR2 is SVGAGI. The sequence was obtained from a human donor with HPV-associated anogenital cancer. The genes are TRBV6-5 and TRBJ2-7; D is possibly TRBD2 (5 bases). This sample was obtained from a patient who underwent chemoradiotherapy. CDR3 sequence reads: CASSYFPSPGTEQYF. For the CDR3, the DNA is TGTGCCAGCAGTTATTTTCCTAGCCCCGGTACCGAGCAGTACTTC.